The 16 T cell receptor beta chains presented below share a single source sample, sequenced in a study of T-cell reconstitution after alpha-beta-depleted transplantation in children. It was with unique molecular identifiers that the TCRbeta library was prepared. TCRdb recomputed calls from the PCR reads with MiXCR, one row per CDR3 protein. The sample has about 610,000 distinct CDR3 sequences; about 10% are singletons. The input for sequencing was PBMCs from the stem cell graft donor, taken from the stem cell graft. Every receptor here comes from a human donor who donated a stem cell graft to a child with acute myeloid leukemia.

In DNA form, the CDR3 reads TGTGCCACCAGTCAGAACAGGGGGTACGAGCAGTACTTC. Its translation: CATSQNRGYEQYF. The chain uses TRBV24-1 and TRBJ2-7, with 8 bases fitting TRBD1. Germline trimming cut 6 bases from V and 4 bases from J; bases unmatched to any gene: 4. Germline V gene sequence: CDR1 KGHDR, CDR2 SFDVKD. CDR3 size: 13 residues.

Ten or more counts support this clonotype. This sequence joins TRBV5-6 and TRBJ2-5, with 8 bases that match TRBD2. The CDR3 consists of 14 residues. Trimming cost V 3 bases and J 6 bases; bases outside gene matches: 7. Germline V gene lookup returns CDR1 SGHDT and CDR2 YYEEEE. The CDR3 here is CASSWGLVTQTQYF. The CDR3, as DNA: TGTGCCAGCAGCTGGGGACTAGTCACACAGACCCAGTACTTC.

This clonotype was detected ten times or more. The V call is TRBV29-1, the J call TRBJ2-1; perhaps TRBD2 as D (5 bases). This CDR3 spans 10 amino acids. Per germline, CDR1 SQVTM and CDR2 ANQGSEA. V was shortened by 8 bases and J by 8 bases, with 10 bases between the two germline ends. DNA for the CDR3: TGCAGCAGTAGCGTGGATGAGCAGTTCTTC. It is translated as CSSSVDEQFF.

The rearrangement uses TRBV20-1 and TRBJ2-7, with D possibly matching TRBD1 (6 bases). Germline loops: CDR1 DFQATT, CDR2 SNEGSKA (reference sequence). This CDR3 region has 13 residues. Trimming removed 2 bases from V and 3 bases from J, with 11 bases in between. The CDR3 here is CSARRGTYYEQYF. As DNA, the CDR3 is TGCAGTGCTAGAAGGGGGACCTACTACGAGCAGTACTTC.

This clonotype was observed at least ten times. The genes are TRBV5-5 and TRBJ1-4, with D possibly TRBD1 on 5 matching bases. The CDR3 spans 16 residues. Trimming took 0 bases from V and 5 from J, leaving 14 bases between them. Germline-derived CDR1 and CDR2 are SGHKS and YYEKEE (reference sequence). CDR3 loop: CASSLGGTSGNEKLFF. The CDR3 nucleotides are TGTGCCAGCAGCTTGGGTGGGACCTCGGGGAATGAAAAACTGTTTTTT.

Concerning this clonotype itself: No conserved phenylalanine or tryptophan is present at the end of the CDR3, so a read error is the likely explanation. V is TRBV6-2 or TRBV6-3 and J is TRBJ1-2; maybe TRBD1 (6 bases). Looked up from germline, CDR1 is MNHEY and CDR2 is SVGEGT. The CDR3 extends over 18 amino acids. Deletions cut 4 bases from V and 2 bases from J, with 23 bases between. The CDR3 is CASSSIPGQLGSNYGYTS. In nucleotides, the CDR3 is TGTGCCAGCAGTTCAATTCCGGGACAACTTGGATCGAACTATGGCTACACCTCC.

This clonotype was found a few times. This rearrangement joins TRBV2 to TRBJ1-2, with D possibly TRBD1 on 6 matching bases. The ends were cut back, 5 bases at V and 3 bases at J, with 10 bases in the middle. The CDR3 loop spans 13 amino acids. Germline V gene lookup returns CDR1 SNHLY and CDR2 FYNNEI. The CDR3 loop is CASSPGEDYGYTF. The CDR3 DNA sequence: TGTGCCAGCAGTCCAGGGGAGGACTATGGCTACACCTTC.

This clonotype was recorded a few times. This chain joins TRBV9 and TRBJ1-1; perhaps TRBD1 as D (6 bases). This CDR3 is built from 14 residues. Trimming pared 2 bases from V and 9 bases from J, leaving 17 bases between. Per germline, CDR1 SGDLS and CDR2 YYNGEE. CDR3 protein: CASSVTGTSDKAFF. For the CDR3, the DNA is TGTGCCAGCAGCGTCACCGGGACATCTGATAAAGCTTTCTTT.

The table lists this clonotype with a few counts. The J gene is TRBJ2-7, the V gene TRBV5-1, with 11 bases aligning to TRBD1. The CDR3 totals 16 residues. Germline CDR1 and CDR2: SGHRS and YFSETQ. J lost 7 bases, V lost 4 bases, and 13 bases had no gene match. In DNA, the CDR3 is TGCGCCAGCAGCCTAGCCTCCGGGACAGGGGGGCTGGAGCAGTACTTC. Amino acids: CASSLASGTGGLEQYF.

At least ten counts were recorded for this clonotype. In nucleotides, the CDR3 is TGTGCCAGCAGTCCTCGTGGACTAGAGACGCAGTTCTTC. Translated, it gives CASSPRGLETQFF. The chain has TRBV2 and TRBJ2-1, with 7 bases fitting TRBD2. The CDR3 runs 13 residues. CDR1 and CDR2 from the germline V gene are SNHLY and FYNNEI. Losses at the gene ends were 5 bases for V and 12 bases for J; bases not matched to a gene: 10.

This clonotype was recorded at least ten times. The chain uses TRBV29-1 and TRBJ2-3, with 8 bases identical to TRBD1. CDR3 length: 14 amino acids. V was pared by 5 bases and J by 3 bases, with 7 bases of the junction left unmatched. Germline V gene sequence: CDR1 SQVTM, CDR2 ANQGSEA. The CDR3 coding sequence is TGCAGCGTTACCGGACAGGGCCAAACAGATACGCAGTATTTT. This codes for CSVTGQGQTDTQYF.

J is TRBJ2-5 and V is TRBV28; 7 positions agree with TRBD2. CDR1 is MDHEN and CDR2 is SYDVKM in the germline V gene. The CDR3 covers 16 residues. V gave up 7 bases and J gave up 3 bases; unmatched junction bases: 14. In DNA form, the CDR3 reads TGTGCCAGCATTGTGCCAAAGACTAGCAGAAAAGAGACCCAGTACTTC. It codes for CASIVPKTSRKETQYF.

The gene calls are TRBV3-1 and TRBJ1-1; 8 nucleotides line up with TRBD1. The trim removed 2 bases at V and 4 bases at J, leaving 3 bases unmatched. The CDR3 contains 14 residues. CDR1 and CDR2 (germline): LGHDT, YNNKEL (reference sequence). The CDR3: CASSQNTGGTEAFF. DNA for the CDR3: TGTGCCAGCAGCCAAAATACAGGGGGCACTGAAGCTTTCTTT.

This clonotype was counted many times. The genes are TRBV20-1 and TRBJ2-7, with TRBD2 identical over 11 bases. There are 15 residues in the CDR3. In germline, CDR1 is DFQATT, CDR2 SNEGSKA (reference sequence). J gave up 4 bases and V 0 bases, and 5 bases lay outside the gene matches. CDR3 in amino acids: CSARDLPSGRYEQYF. DNA for the CDR3: TGCAGTGCTAGAGATCTGCCTAGCGGGAGGTACGAGCAGTACTTC.

The V call is TRBV20-1, the J call TRBJ2-3; 9 bases align to TRBD2. Germline trimming cut 6 bases from V and 1 base from J; bases unmatched to any gene: 8. The CDR3 length is 15 residues. The germline gives CDR1 DFQATT, CDR2 SNEGSKA (reference sequence). CDR3 bases: TGCAGTGCAGGGATAGCGGGAGCGCGCACAGATACGCAGTATTTT. Translated, it gives CSAGIAGARTDTQYF.

This clonotype came up many times. The rearrangement links TRBV29-1 to TRBJ2-1; TRBD2 matches at 11 bases. Germline CDR1 is SQVTM and CDR2 is ANQGSEA. J gave up 3 bases and V 6 bases, and 4 bases lay outside the gene matches. CDR3 length: 14 amino acids. This CDR3 reads CSVAGLAVYNEQFF. CDR3 nucleotides: TGCAGCGTGGCGGGACTAGCGGTCTACAATGAGCAGTTCTTC.